This T cell receptor (beta chain) is drawn from a study of CD8 T cells in ankylosing spondylitis. Whole-study findings and limits: Disease-linked clones were reportedly significantly enriched in matched ankylosing spondylitis synovial fluid. What seemed typical of ankylosing spondylitis blood was a TCR beta motif built from eight highly homologous variants.

TCRdb itself ran the 5' RACE reads through MiXCR, one entry per CDR3 protein. The sample has about 230,000 distinct CDR3 sequences, roughly 8.2% seen once. This clonotype was recorded at least ten times. The antigen is not known. The trim removed 5 bases at V and 0 bases at J, leaving 9 bases unmatched. CDR3 length equals 17 residues. CDR1 is LNHNV, CDR2 YYDKDF, per germline (reference sequence). The clonotype was recovered from a female donor with ankylosing spondylitis or in good health (not recorded which). V gene TRBV15 combines with J gene TRBJ1-5; 8 bases are a match to TRBD1. Sample: blood, either unsorted or a sorted T cell fraction (not recorded which). The CDR3 nucleotides are TGTGCCACCAGCTCCATCCAGGGGGCGAGTAGCAATCAGCCCCAGCATTTT. Encoded protein: CATSSIQGASSNQPQHF. Looking up the rest from reference TRBV15 and TRBJ1-5 gives the full variable domain: DAMVIQNPRYQVTQFGKPVTLSCSQTLNHNVMYWYQQKSSQAPKLLFHYYDKDFNNEADTPDNFQSRRPNTSFCFLDIRSPGLGDTAMYLCATSSIQGASSNQPQHFGDGTRLSIL.